Listed below are T cell receptor beta chains from one sample, sequenced in a study of blood T cell repertoires in COVID-19. Produced via immunoSEQ multiplex PCR; TCRdb's table is partial and in-frame only. Of about 150,000 clones listed, around nine tenths are singletons. Source material: peripheral blood. The receptors were sampled from a woman in her sixties or seventies with acute or convalescent COVID-19. CDR3s include the opening cysteine and the closing phenylalanine or tryptophan. D genes are given only for firm matches. The size field is filled for only some rows; it gives once, few, many or a size class.

d_call clone_size j_call v_call cdr3_nt cdr3_aa
. . TRBJ1-5 TRBV5-1 TGCGCCAGCAGCCCGGGAATAAATCAGCCCCAGCATTTT CASSPGINQPQHF
TRBD2 once TRBJ2-1 TRBV30 TGTGCCTGGGACCGCGAGAGGACTAGCGGGGGGCCGAGCTCCTACAATGAGCAGTTCTTC CAWDRERTSGGPSSYNEQFF
TRBD1 . TRBJ1-6 TRBV18 TGTGCCAGCTGCCGGGACAGGGTAAATTCACCCCTCCACTTT CASCRDRVNSPLHF
. . TRBJ2-2 TRBV6-2/TRBV6-3 TGTGCCAGCAGACCTTCATGGGGGCCGGGGACCGGGGAGCTGTTTTTT CASRPSWGPGTGELFF
TRBD1 . TRBJ1-1 TRBV7-9 TGTGCCAGCAGCTGGGGGACAGGGTGGGCTGAAGCTTTCTTT CASSWGTGWAEAFF
. . TRBJ1-1 TRBV7-9 TGTGCCAGCAGCTTCGGACAGCCCGAAGCTTTCTTT CASSFGQPEAFF
. . TRBJ1-4 TRBV10-3 TGTGCCATCAGTGAGGCGGTGGGCAGGGGTAAAGAAAAACTGTTTTTT CAISEAVGRGKEKLFF
TRBD1 . TRBJ1-1 TRBV6-4 TGTGCCAGCAGAGACAGGGGAAGGAGCACTGAAGCTTTCTTT CASRDRGRSTEAFF
. . TRBJ2-1 TRBV3-1/TRBV3-2 TGTGCCAGCAGCCAGGGCGGGGACAATGAGCAGTTCTTC CASSQGGDNEQFF
TRBD1 . TRBJ2-7 TRBV27 TGTGCCAGCAGTTTACCGCCGGGACAGGGGCCCTACGAGCAGTACTTC CASSLPPGQGPYEQYF
. . TRBJ2-4 TRBV7-8 TGTGCCACCGGAGGGGGGGCCGGCATTCAGTACTTC CATGGGAGIQYF
. once TRBJ1-4 TRBV19 TGTGCCAGTAGTATCAGGGGCTACACGCAGAGTGAAAAACTGTTTTTT CASSIRGYTQSEKLFF
. . TRBJ2-7 TRBV20-1 TGCAGTGCTAGCGTCCACGAGCAGTACTTC CSASVHEQYF
. . TRBJ2-3 TRBV4-2 TGTGCCAGCAGCCGCCAACCGGGCCAGGGGATAGGCACAGATACGCAGTATTTT CASSRQPGQGIGTDTQYF
TRBD1 once TRBJ1-5 TRBV4-2 TGTGCCAGCAGCCAAGATAAGTACATCGACAGGGGTTATCAGCCCCAGCATTTT CASSQDKYIDRGYQPQHF
. . TRBJ1-4 TRBV5-1 TGCGCCAGCAGCTCCGGGGACACTCAGAAACTGTTTTTT CASSSGDTQKLFF
. once TRBJ1-3 TRBV10-1 TGCGCCAGCAGTGACCAGGGGACGAGCTCTGGAAACACCATATATTTT CASSDQGTSSGNTIYF
TRBD1 . TRBJ2-3 TRBV5-1 TGCGCCAGCAGCTTAGGGACAGGGTCCCCGGATACGCAGTATTTT CASSLGTGSPDTQYF
TRBD1 . TRBJ1-5 TRBV19 TGTGCCAGTAAAAACGGACAGGGGGTCCAGCCCCAGCATTTT CASKNGQGVQPQHF
. . TRBJ1-5 TRBV18 TGTGCCAGCTCACCATCCGGGGATCAGCCCCAGCATTTT CASSPSGDQPQHF
TRBD1 . TRBJ1-1 TRBV6-5 TGTGCCAGCAGTTACGGGACAGTGAACACTGAAGCTTTCTTT CASSYGTVNTEAFF
TRBD1 . TRBJ2-1 TRBV6-2/TRBV6-3 TGTGCCAGCAGTTACGGGACAGGGGGCTCGTATGAGCAGTTCTTC CASSYGTGGSYEQFF
. . TRBJ1-4 TRBV2 TGTGCCAGCAACTCGGCTAATGAAAAACTGTTTTTT CASNSANEKLFF
. . TRBJ1-3 TRBV27 TGTGCCAGCAGTCCTACAGGGTCTGGAAACACCATATATTTT CASSPTGSGNTIYF
. once TRBJ2-1 TRBV10-3 TGTGCCATCAGTGAACAGGGCAATGAGCAGTTCTTC CAISEQGNEQFF
. . TRBJ1-6 TRBV25-1 TGTGCCAGCAGTGGCACAGGGTATAATTCACCCCTCCACTTT CASSGTGYNSPLHF
. . TRBJ1-2 TRBV3-1/TRBV3-2 TGTGCCAGCAGCCAAGAAGGGGGGGTGAATGGCTACACCTTC CASSQEGGVNGYTF
TRBD2 . TRBJ2-1 TRBV6-2/TRBV6-3 TGTGCCAGCAGTAAATCCCCGGTAGCGGGGGCCCACAATGAGCAGTTCTTC CASSKSPVAGAHNEQFF
TRBD1 few TRBJ2-2 TRBV29-1 TGCAGCGTGGAGGGACAGGGAAGAGGGGAGCTGTTTTTT CSVEGQGRGELFF
. . TRBJ1-2 TRBV18 TGTGCCAGCTCACCGTCAGGCCTTGGAGGCTACACCTTC CASSPSGLGGYTF
. . TRBJ1-2 TRBV7-8 TGTGCCAGCAGCCCCCGGTCCCGGAACTATGGCTACACCTTC CASSPRSRNYGYTF
. . TRBJ2-1 TRBV4-1 TGCGCCAGCAGCCAAGATCTTGGCGGGGGCCTTTCCTCCTACAATGAGCAGTTCTTC CASSQDLGGGLSSYNEQFF
. once TRBJ1-2 TRBV3-1/TRBV3-2 TGTGCCAGCAGCCAAGATAAGGGGGGCTACACCTTC CASSQDKGGYTF
TRBD1 . TRBJ1-3 TRBV19 TGTGCCAGTAGCGTACAACAGGGGAGTGGAAACACCATATATTTT CASSVQQGSGNTIYF
. . TRBJ1-5 TRBV4-1 TGCGCCAGCAGCCAAGGGGTTAGGGGGCCCCAGCATTTT CASSQGVRGPQHF
. . TRBJ2-3 TRBV7-9 TGTGCCAGCAGCACATACACCGGCACAGATACGCAGTATTTT CASSTYTGTDTQYF